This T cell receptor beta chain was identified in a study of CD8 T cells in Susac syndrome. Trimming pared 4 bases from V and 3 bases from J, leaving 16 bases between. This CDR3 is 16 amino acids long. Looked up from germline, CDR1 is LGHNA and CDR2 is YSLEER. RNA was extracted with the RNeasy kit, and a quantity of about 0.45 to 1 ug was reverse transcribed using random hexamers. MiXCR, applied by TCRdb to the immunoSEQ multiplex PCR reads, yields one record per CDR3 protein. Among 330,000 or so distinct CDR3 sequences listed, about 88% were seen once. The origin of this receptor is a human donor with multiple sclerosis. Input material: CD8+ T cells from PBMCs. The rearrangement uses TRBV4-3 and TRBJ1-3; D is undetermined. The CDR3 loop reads CASSPNPGVGGNTIYF. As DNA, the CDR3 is TGCGCCAGCAGCCCGAACCCCGGGGTCGGTGGAAACACCATATATTTT.